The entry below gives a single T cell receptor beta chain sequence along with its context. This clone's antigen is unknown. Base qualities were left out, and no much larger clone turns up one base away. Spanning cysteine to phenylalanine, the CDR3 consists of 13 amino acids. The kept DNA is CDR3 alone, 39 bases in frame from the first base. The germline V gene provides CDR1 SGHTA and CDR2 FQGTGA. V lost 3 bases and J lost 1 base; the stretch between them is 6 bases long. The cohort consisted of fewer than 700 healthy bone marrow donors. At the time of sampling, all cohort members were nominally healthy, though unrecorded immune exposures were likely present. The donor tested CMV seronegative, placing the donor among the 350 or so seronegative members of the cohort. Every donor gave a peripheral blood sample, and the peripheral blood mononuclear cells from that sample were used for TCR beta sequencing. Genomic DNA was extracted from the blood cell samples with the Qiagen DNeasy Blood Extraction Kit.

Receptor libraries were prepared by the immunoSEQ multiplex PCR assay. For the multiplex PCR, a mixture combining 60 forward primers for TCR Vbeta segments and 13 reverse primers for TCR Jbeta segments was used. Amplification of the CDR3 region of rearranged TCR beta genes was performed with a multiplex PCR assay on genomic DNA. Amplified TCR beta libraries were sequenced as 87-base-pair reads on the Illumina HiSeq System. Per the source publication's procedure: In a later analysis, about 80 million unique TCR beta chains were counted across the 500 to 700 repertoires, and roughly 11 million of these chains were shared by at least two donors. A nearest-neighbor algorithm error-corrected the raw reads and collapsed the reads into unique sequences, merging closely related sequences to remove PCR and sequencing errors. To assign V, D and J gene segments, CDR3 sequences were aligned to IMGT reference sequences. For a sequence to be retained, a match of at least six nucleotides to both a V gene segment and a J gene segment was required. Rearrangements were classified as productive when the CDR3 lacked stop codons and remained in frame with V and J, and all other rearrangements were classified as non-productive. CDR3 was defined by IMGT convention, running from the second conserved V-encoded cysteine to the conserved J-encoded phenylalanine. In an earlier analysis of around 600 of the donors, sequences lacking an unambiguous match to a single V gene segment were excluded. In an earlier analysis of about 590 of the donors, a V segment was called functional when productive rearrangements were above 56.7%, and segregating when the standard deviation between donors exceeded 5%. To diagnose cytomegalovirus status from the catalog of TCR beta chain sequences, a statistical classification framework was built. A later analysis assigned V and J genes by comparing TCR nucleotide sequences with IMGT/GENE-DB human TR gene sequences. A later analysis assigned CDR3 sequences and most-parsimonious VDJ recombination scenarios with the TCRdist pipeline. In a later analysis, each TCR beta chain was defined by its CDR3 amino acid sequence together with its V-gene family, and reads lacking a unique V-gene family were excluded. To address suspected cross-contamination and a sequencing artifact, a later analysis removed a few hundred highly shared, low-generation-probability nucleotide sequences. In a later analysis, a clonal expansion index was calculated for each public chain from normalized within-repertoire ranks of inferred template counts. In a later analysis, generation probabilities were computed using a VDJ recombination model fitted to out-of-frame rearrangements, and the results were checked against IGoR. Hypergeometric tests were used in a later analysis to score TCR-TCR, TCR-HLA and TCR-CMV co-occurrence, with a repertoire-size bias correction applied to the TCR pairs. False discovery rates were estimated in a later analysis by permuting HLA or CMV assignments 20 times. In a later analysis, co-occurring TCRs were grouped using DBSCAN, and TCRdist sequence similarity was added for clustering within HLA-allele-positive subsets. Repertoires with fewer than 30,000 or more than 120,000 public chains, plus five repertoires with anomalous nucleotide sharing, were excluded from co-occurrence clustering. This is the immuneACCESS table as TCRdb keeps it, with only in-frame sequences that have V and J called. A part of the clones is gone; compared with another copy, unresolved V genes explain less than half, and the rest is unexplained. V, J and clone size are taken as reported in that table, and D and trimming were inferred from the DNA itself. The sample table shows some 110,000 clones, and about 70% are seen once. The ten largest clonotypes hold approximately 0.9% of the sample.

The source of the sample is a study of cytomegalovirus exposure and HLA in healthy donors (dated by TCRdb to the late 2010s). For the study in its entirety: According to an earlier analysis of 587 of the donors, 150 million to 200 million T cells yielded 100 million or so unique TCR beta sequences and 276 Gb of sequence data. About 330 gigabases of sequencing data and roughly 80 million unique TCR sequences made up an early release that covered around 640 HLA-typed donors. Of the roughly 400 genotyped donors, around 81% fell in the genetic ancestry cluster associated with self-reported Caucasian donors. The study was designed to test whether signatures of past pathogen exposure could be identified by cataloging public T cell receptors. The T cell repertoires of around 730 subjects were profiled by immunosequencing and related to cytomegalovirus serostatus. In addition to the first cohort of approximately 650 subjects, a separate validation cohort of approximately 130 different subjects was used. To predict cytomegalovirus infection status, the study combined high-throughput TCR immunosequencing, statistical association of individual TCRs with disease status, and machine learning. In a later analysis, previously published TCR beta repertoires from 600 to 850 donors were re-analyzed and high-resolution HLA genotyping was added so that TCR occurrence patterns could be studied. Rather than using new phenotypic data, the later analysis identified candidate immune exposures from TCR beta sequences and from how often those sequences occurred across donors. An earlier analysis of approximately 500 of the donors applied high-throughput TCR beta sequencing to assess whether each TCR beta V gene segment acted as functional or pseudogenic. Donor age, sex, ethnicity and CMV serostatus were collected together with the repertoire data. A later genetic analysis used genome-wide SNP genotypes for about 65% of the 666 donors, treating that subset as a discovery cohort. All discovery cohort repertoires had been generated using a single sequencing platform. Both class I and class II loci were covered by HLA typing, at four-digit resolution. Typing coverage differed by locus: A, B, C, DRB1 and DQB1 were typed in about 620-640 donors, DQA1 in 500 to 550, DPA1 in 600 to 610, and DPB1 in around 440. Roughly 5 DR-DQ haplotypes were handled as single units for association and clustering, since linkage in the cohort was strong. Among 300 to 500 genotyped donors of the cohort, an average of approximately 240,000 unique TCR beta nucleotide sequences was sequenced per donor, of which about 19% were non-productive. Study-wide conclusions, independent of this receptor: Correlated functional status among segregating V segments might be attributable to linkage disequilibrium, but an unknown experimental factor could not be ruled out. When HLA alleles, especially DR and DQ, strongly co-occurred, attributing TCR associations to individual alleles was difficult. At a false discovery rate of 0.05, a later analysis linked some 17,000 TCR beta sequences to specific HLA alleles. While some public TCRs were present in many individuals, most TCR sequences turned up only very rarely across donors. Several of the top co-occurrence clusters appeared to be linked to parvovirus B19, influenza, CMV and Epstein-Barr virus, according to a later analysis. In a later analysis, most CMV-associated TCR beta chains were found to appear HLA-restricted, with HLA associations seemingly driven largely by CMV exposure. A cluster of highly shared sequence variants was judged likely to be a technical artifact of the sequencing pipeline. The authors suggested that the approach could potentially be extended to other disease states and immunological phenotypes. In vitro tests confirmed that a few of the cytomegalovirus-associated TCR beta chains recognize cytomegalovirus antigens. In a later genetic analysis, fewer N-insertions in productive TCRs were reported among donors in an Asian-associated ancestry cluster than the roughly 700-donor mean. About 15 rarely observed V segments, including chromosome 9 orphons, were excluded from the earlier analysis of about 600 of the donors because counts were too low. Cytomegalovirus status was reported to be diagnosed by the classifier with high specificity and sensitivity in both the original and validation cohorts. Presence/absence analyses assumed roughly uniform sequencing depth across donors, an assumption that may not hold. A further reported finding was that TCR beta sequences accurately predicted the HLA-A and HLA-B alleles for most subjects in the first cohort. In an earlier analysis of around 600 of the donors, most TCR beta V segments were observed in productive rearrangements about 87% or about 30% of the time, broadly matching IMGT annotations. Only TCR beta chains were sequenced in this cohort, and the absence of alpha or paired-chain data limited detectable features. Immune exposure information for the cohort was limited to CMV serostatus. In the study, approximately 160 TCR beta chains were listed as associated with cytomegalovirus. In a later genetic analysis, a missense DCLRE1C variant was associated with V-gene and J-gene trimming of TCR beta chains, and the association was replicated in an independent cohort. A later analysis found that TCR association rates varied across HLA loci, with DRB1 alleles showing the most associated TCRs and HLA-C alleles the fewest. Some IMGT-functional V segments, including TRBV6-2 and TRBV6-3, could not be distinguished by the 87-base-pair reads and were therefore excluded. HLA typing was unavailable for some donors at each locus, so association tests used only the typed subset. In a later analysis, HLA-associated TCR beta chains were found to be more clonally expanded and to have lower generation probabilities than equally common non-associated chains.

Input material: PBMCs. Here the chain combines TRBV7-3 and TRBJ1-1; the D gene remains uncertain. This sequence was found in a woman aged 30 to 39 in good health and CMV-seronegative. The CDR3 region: CASSFRGNTEAFF. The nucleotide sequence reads TGTGCCAGCAGCTTTCGGGGGAACACTGAAGCTTTCTTT. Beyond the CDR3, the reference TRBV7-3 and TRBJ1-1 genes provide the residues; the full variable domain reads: GAGVSQTPSNKVTEKGKYVELRCDPISGHTALYWYRQSLGQGPEFLIYFQGTGAADDSGLPNDRFFAVRPEGSVSTLKIQRTERGDSAVYLCASSFRGNTEAFFGQGTRLTVV.